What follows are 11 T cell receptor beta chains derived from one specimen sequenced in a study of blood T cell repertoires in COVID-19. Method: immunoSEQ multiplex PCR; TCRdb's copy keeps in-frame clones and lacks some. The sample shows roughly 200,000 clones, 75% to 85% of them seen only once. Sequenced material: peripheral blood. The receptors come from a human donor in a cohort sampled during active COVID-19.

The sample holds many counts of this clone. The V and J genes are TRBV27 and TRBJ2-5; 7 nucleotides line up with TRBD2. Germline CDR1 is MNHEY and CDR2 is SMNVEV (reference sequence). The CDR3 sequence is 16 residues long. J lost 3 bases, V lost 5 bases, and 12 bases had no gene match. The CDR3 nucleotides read TGTGCCAGCAGTCGACTAGGACTAGGGGAGGAAGAGACCCAGTACTTC. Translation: CASSRLGLGEEETQYF.

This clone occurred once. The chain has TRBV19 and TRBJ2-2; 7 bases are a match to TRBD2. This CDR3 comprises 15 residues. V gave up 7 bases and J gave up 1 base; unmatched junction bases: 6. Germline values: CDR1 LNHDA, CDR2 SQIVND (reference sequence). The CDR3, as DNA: TGTGCCAGTAAGAAAACTAGCGAGAACACCGGGGAGCTGTTTTTT. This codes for CASKKTSENTGELFF.

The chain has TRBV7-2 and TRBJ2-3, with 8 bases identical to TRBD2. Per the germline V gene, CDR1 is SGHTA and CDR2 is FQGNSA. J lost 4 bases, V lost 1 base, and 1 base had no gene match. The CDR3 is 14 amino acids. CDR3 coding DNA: TGTGCCAGCAGCTTAGACGGGAGGGCAGATACGCAGTATTTT. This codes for CASSLDGRADTQYF.

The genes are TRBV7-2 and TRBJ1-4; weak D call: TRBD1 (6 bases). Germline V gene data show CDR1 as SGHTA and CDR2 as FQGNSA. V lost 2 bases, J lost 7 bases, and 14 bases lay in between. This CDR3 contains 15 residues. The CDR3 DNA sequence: TGTGCCAGCAGCTTACAGGCAGGGGCGGGTGAAAAACTGTTTTTT. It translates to CASSLQAGAGEKLFF.

The CDR3 DNA sequence: TGTGCCACCAGTGATTCACGGGCCCCTCAAGGGGGCAATCAGCCCCAGCATTTT. Translating gives CATSDSRAPQGGNQPQHF. The chain employs TRBV24-1 and TRBJ1-5; possibly TRBD1 for D (5 bases). Germline V lookup: CDR1 KGHDR, CDR2 SFDVKD. V lost 2 bases and J 2 bases, leaving 18 bases between the germline ends. This CDR3 has 18 amino acids.

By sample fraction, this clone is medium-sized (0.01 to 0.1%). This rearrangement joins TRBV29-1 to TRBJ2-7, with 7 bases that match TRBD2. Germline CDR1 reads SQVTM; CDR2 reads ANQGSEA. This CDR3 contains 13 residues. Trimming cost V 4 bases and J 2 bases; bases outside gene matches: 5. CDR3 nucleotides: TGCAGCGTTGGTGCGGGAGAACCCTACGAGCAGTACTTC. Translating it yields CSVGAGEPYEQYF.

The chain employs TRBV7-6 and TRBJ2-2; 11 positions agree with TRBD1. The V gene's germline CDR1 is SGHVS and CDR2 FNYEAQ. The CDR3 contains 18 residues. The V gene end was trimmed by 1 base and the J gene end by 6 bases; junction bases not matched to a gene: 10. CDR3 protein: CASSLGGPWTGGPGELFF. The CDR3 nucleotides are TGTGCCAGCAGCTTAGGGGGGCCGTGGACAGGGGGCCCCGGGGAGCTGTTTTTT. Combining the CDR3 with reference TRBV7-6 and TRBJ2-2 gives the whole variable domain GAGVSQSPRYKVTKRGQDVALRCDPISGHVSLYWYRQALGQGPEFLTYFNYEAQQDKSGLPNDRFSAERPEGSISTLTIQRTEQRDSAMYRCASSLGGPWTGGPGELFFGEGSRLTVL.

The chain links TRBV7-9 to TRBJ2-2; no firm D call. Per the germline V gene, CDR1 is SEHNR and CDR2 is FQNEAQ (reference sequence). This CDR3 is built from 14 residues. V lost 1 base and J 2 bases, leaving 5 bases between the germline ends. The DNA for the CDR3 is TGTGCCAGCAGCTTAGTAGTTAACACCGGGGAGCTGTTTTTT. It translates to CASSLVVNTGELFF.

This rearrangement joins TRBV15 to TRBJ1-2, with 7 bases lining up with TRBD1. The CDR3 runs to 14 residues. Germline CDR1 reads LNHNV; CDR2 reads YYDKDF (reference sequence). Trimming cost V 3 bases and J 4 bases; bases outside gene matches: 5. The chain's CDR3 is CATSSDRAGYGYTF. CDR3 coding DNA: TGTGCCACCAGCAGCGACAGGGCCGGCTATGGCTACACCTTC.

CDR3 in amino acids: CSVESQVHNEQFF. CDR3 coding DNA: TGCAGCGTTGAATCGCAGGTCCACAATGAGCAGTTCTTC. This chain joins TRBV29-1 and TRBJ2-1, with no clear D. Germline CDR1 and CDR2: SQVTM and ANQGSEA. The CDR3 sequence is 13 residues long. V dropped 2 bases and J dropped 5 bases, with 10 bases sitting between them.

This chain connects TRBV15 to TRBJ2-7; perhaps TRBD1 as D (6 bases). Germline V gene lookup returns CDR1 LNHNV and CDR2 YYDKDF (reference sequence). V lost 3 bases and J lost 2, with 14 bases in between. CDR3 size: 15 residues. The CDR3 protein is CATSSRQARTYEQYF. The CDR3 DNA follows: TGTGCCACCAGCAGTAGACAGGCCAGGACCTACGAGCAGTACTTC.